These 9 T cell receptor beta chains were all obtained from the same sample, sequenced in a study of graft-versus-host responses after intestinal transplantation (dated by TCRdb to the early 2020s). No antigen is known for these receptors. Libraries came from the immunoSEQ multiplex PCR assay. In its TCRdb copy, this immuneACCESS table keeps in-frame sequences only and misses some clones. Where compared with another copy, unresolved V genes explain less than half of these, and the others have no known cause. The sample includes more than 65,000 clones, with roughly 92% observed a single time. The ten largest clones capture roughly 0.36% of the sample. The time point label of this sample denotes: cells obtained before transplantation from donor or recipient. The input for sequencing was unstimulated CD8+ T cells sorted from spleen or lymph node cells, taken before transplant. Every receptor here comes from a human donor who was the organ donor for an intestinal transplant.

This clone was counted only a few times. The chain has TRBV4-2 and TRBJ1-3, with TRBD1 matching over 9 bases. The CDR3 runs 17 residues. CDR1 LGHNA and CDR2 YNFKEQ come from the germline V gene. V shed 2 bases and J 2 bases; nucleotides not matched to a gene: 7. The CDR3, as DNA: TGTGCCAGCAGCCAACCCGCGGGGACAGGGACTGGAAACACCATATATTTT. It translates to CASSQPAGTGTGNTIYF.

The chain couples TRBV11-2 to TRBJ2-3; 10 bases map to TRBD2. Germline V CDR1 and CDR2: SGHAT, FQNNGV. J was trimmed by 6 bases and V by 1 base; bases with no gene match: 16. The CDR3 sequence is 19 residues long. The CDR3 reads CASSLVARGSGGAPDTQYF. The CDR3 DNA is TGTGCCAGCAGCTTAGTGGCCAGAGGCAGCGGGGGGGCTCCCGATACGCAGTATTTT.

The chain combines TRBV5-6 with TRBJ2-7; TRBD1 might be the D (5 bases). This CDR3 is 14 amino acids long. Between the trimmed V and J ends, which lost 4 bases and 3 bases, there was a span of 14 bases. From germline, CDR1 is SGHDT and CDR2 YYEEEE. The CDR3 DNA is TGTGCCAGCAGCGGGGCCCTACGGCGCTACGAGCAGTACTTC. It translates to CASSGALRRYEQYF.

The chain uses TRBV4-2 and TRBJ2-3; 7 bases map to TRBD1. The CDR3 runs 15 residues. V lost 2 bases, J lost 9 bases, and 11 bases stayed unmatched. Germline V gene data show CDR1 as LGHNA and CDR2 as YNFKEQ. The CDR3 sequence is CASSQLEGATWTQYF. The CDR3 coding sequence is TGTGCCAGCAGCCAACTAGAGGGGGCCACTTGGACGCAGTATTTT.

The chain couples TRBV28 to TRBJ1-6; D possibly corresponds to TRBD1 (5 bases). Germline V gene sequence: CDR1 MDHEN, CDR2 SYDVKM. This CDR3 is built from 18 residues. V shed 6 bases and J shed 0 bases, with 18 bases lying between them. DNA for the CDR3: TGTGCCAGCAGACACAGGCGGGGGGGTAGCTCCTATAATTCACCCCTCCACTTT. Its translation is CASRHRRGGSSYNSPLHF.

This rearrangement joins TRBV6-5 to TRBJ2-7; D remains unclear. This CDR3 spans 13 amino acids. Germline assignment: CDR1 MNHEY and CDR2 SVGAGI. Trimming pared 0 bases from V and 3 bases from J, leaving 6 bases between. CDR3 in DNA: TGTGCCAGCAGTTACTCCTACGGCTACGAGCAGTACTTC. It encodes CASSYSYGYEQYF.

The rearrangement links TRBV4-1 to TRBJ1-5; TRBD1 agrees at 7 bases. J gave up 8 bases and V 3 bases, and 13 bases lay outside the gene matches. Per germline, CDR1 MGHRA and CDR2 YSYEKL. The CDR3 is made up of 16 amino acids. CDR3 in amino acids: CASSHILRGKMEPQHF. CDR3 bases: TGCGCCAGCAGCCATATCCTCAGGGGGAAGATGGAGCCCCAGCATTTT.

The rearrangement joins TRBV7-8 to TRBJ1-5; 10 bases align to TRBD1. V shed 0 bases and J 5 bases; nucleotides not matched to a gene: 4. The germline V gene encodes CDR1 SGHVS and CDR2 FQNEAQ. This CDR3 has 16 residues. CDR3 loop: CASSLADRGGHQPQHF. Written as DNA, the CDR3 is TGTGCCAGCAGCTTAGCGGACAGGGGGGGACATCAGCCCCAGCATTTT.

The rearrangement links TRBV7-2 to TRBJ2-7; 7 bases match TRBD2. Germline V CDR1 and CDR2: SGHTA, FQGNSA. The CDR3 is made up of 18 amino acids. V dropped 4 bases and J dropped 2; count of bases not matched to a gene: 17. In DNA form, the CDR3 reads TGTGCCAGCAGCTCCCTAGTCATGGCCCGGGGGGACCCCTACGAGCAGTACTTC. Encoded protein: CASSSLVMARGDPYEQYF. Filled out from reference TRBV7-2 and TRBJ2-7, the complete variable domain reads GAGVSQSPSNKVTEKGKDVELRCDPISGHTALYWYRQSLGQGLEFLIYFQGNSAPDKSGLPSDRFSAERTGGSVSTLTIQRTQQEDSAVYLCASSSLVMARGDPYEQYFGPGTRLTVT.